The rows below give T cell receptor beta chains drawn from one sample of a study of blood T cell repertoires in COVID-19. The data were produced by immunoSEQ multiplex PCR, yet TCRdb's version contains in-frame clones alone and is incomplete. Among about 42,000 clones listed, roughly 90% were seen once. Input material: peripheral blood. These receptors all come from a human donor in a cohort sampled during active COVID-19. Each CDR3 is given with its conserved first and last residue. The D gene is left open where the match is weak. Size values are once, few and many counts, or a class for expanded clones, and some rows have none.

- TRBJ2-1 - TRBV6-6 CASSQTSRGSTYNEQFF TGTGCCAGCAGTCAAACTTCACGGGGTTCGACGTACAATGAGCAGTTCTTC
- TRBJ1-2 - TRBV4-2 CASSQGKAAYGYTF TGTGCCAGCAGCCAAGGGAAGGCAGCGTATGGCTACACCTTC
- TRBJ2-1 - TRBV7-9 CASSLGSSRPHNEQFF TGTGCCAGCAGCTTAGGGTCAAGCAGGCCCCACAATGAGCAGTTCTTC
- TRBJ1-2 - TRBV2 CASSFGGVGYTF TGTGCCAGCAGTTTTGGGGGCGTGGGCTACACCTTC
- TRBJ2-3 - TRBV12-3/TRBV12-4 CASSLLLTDTQYF TGTGCCAGCAGCCTCCTACTCACAGATACGCAGTATTTT
- TRBJ2-1 TRBD2 TRBV9 CASSVVDFRASGGPNEQFF TGTGCCAGCAGCGTAGTAGATTTTAGAGCTAGCGGGGGCCCCAATGAGCAGTTCTTC
- TRBJ2-7 TRBD1 TRBV15 CATSREQGPHYEQYF TGTGCCACCAGCAGAGAACAGGGGCCTCACTACGAGCAGTACTTC
- TRBJ2-5 TRBD2 TRBV13 CASSQGLAGDVETQYF TGTGCCAGCAGCCAAGGACTAGCGGGGGACGTGGAGACCCAGTACTTC
- TRBJ1-2 - TRBV9 CASTGGVVNYGYTF TGTGCCAGCACGGGGGGCGTAGTTAACTATGGCTACACCTTC
- TRBJ1-2 TRBD1 TRBV7-3 CASSLGTGGAYTF TGTGCCAGCAGCTTAGGGACAGGGGGCGCCTACACCTTC
once TRBJ2-5 TRBD2 TRBV5-1 CASSPGLAGGHQETQYF TGCGCCAGCAGCCCGGGACTAGCGGGGGGGCACCAAGAGACCCAGTACTTC
- TRBJ1-2 TRBD1 TRBV6-1 CASSEALGGAAYGYTF TGTGCCAGCAGTGAAGCTTTAGGGGGCGCTGCCTATGGCTACACCTTC
- TRBJ1-1 - TRBV6-1 CASSGKPWGGDETEAFF TGTGCCAGCAGTGGGAAGCCATGGGGGGGTGATGAAACTGAAGCTTTCTTT
- TRBJ2-1 TRBD2 TRBV6-1 CASSEWSGGALHEQFF TGTGCCAGCAGTGAATGGAGCGGGGGGGCTTTGCATGAGCAGTTCTTC
- TRBJ1-2 - TRBV9 CARSGGGDYGYTF TGTGCCCGCAGCGGAGGGGGGGACTATGGCTACACCTTC